This TCR beta chain was retrieved from a study of T-cell reconstitution after alpha-beta-depleted transplantation in children (dated by TCRdb to the mid-2010s). Regarding the study in general: The study quantitatively tracked T-cell immune reconstitution after TCRalphabeta/CD19-depleted allogeneic hematopoietic cell transplantation in children using TCR repertoire profiling.

This clonotype was counted many times. The clone's antigen remains unknown. No per-base quality is available; no much larger clone lies one base away. Library method: PCR. The listed sequencing device is Illumina HiSeq 2500. TCR libraries were prepared with molecular barcoding, using unique molecular identifiers to normalize TCRbeta repertoire quantification. Using fastp at Q25 and MiXCR, TCRdb reprocessed the public reads and kept productive beta chains. Every entry covers one CDR3 protein and lists the most common genes and DNA from its rows. Within this sample are 640,000 or so distinct CDR3 sequences, with about 15% of them counted one time only. Of the sample, approximately 1% falls within the top ten clones. The germline V gene specifies SGHRS as CDR1 and YFSETQ as CDR2. The CDR3 spans 16 residues, from the cysteine through the phenylalanine. Solely the CDR3 DNA is kept, with 48 bases framed from the first base. Trimming accounts for 0 bases at V and 3 bases at J, while the number of junction bases matched to no gene is 4.

The source of this sequence is a human donor who donated a stem cell graft to a child with acute myeloid leukemia. Rearrangement joined TRBV5-1 to TRBJ2-3, with 10 junctional bases fitting TRBD1. The sequences come from PBMCs from the stem cell graft donor, collected from the stem cell graft. The CDR3 protein sequence reads: CASSLEPGQGTDTQYF. The DNA is TGCGCCAGCAGCTTGGAACCGGGACAGGGGACAGATACGCAGTATTTT.